This paragraph covers one T cell receptor (beta chain) sequence. TCRdb re-called the 5' RACE reads through MiXCR, storing one row per CDR3 protein. The sample consists of about 320,000 distinct CDR3 sequences, roughly 10% of them appearing once. The data were obtained in a study of T cells after yellow fever vaccination. The CDR3 sequence is 16 residues long. The germline V gene has CDR1 SQVTM and CDR2 ANQGSEA. The V segment lost 3 bases and the J segment 0 bases; nucleotides outside the gene matches: 7. Sequencing was performed on CD4+ T cells sorted from PBMCs, taken 45 days after the yellow fever booster vaccination. The TCR sequence derives from a man aged 18 to 29 who received the YFV17D yellow fever vaccine. V usage is TRBV29-1 and J usage is TRBJ1-3; 8 nucleotides agree with TRBD1. CDR3 region: CSVDSGGRGSGNTIYF. The CDR3 bases are TGCAGCGTTGATTCAGGGGGCAGGGGCTCTGGAAACACCATATATTTT. Supplemented by reference TRBV29-1 and TRBJ1-3, the full variable domain reads SAVISQKPSRDICQRGTSLTIQCQVDSQVTMMFWYRQQPGQSLTLIATANQGSEATYESGFVIDKFPISRPNLTFSTLTVSNMSPEDSSIYLCSVDSGGRGSGNTIYFGEGSWLTVV.